This T cell receptor (beta chain) was captured in a study of CXCR3-negative and CXCR3-positive naive CD8 T cells. Study-level results: Hydrophobicity of TRB CDR3s was greater in CXCR3-positive naive cells than in CXCR3-negative naive cells. TRB CDR3 properties indicated TCR strength, while surface CD5 was similar across naive subsets.

CD45RO-CCR7+CD27+CD95- characterized naive CD8+ T cells. TRB cDNA libraries were made by UMI-labeled 5' RACE. TCRdb re-analyzed the 5' RACE reads; it lists each CDR3 protein once, without DNA. In total, the table holds some 150,000 distinct CDR3 sequences. CDR3 length: 11 residues. On this clonotype: Its antigen is unknown.

This clonotype was sampled from a human donor in good health. Some clones in this sample may be carry-over from other donors' samples. The sample consisted of naive CXCR3+ CD8+ T cells from blood. Stated subset: CD45RO-CCR7+CD27+CD95- naive CD8+ T cells expressing CXCR3 (TNR3+). The chain couples TRBV12-3 or TRBV12-4 to TRBJ2-5. This CDR3 is CASSLTETQYF.